A selection of T cell receptor beta chains follows, all from one sample in a study of T cell changes during pregnancy in multiple sclerosis. Measured with immunoSEQ multiplex PCR; TCRdb has only the in-frame clones, and not every one. The profile shows around 88,000 clones, roughly nine tenths of them singletons. Sequencing used peripheral blood, obtained in the first trimester of pregnancy. Receptors originate from a female donor with multiple sclerosis, enrolled in a pregnancy study. CDR3s include the opening cysteine and the closing phenylalanine or tryptophan. The order of the fields is clone size, V gene, J gene, CDR3 protein. Size values are once, few and many counts, or a class for expanded clones, and some rows have none.

-	TRBV6-4	TRBJ2-3	CASSDSQQGTQYF
-	TRBV6-6	TRBJ1-2	CASQTGTGFYGYTF
-	TRBV10-2	TRBJ1-2	CASSEQGYGYTF
-	TRBV19	TRBJ1-2	CASSILRDNHYGYTF
-	TRBV4-1	TRBJ1-2	CASSQPRTGDYGYTF
once	TRBV28	TRBJ2-3	CASSWTSGSSADTQYF
-	TRBV9	TRBJ1-1	CASSVGTGTTEAFF
-	TRBV18	TRBJ2-7	CASSPGLSGSHEQYF
few	TRBV27	TRBJ2-1	CASSPDATGINEQFF
-	TRBV25-1	TRBJ2-2	CASSTPDRTRELFF
-	TRBV7-6	TRBJ2-5	CASMGSSGKETQYF
-	TRBV19	TRBJ1-1	CASSPPVGTGGEAFF
-	TRBV6-1	TRBJ2-5	CASSETQGASETQYF
once	TRBV5-1	TRBJ1-1	CASSPDRGQMNTEAFF
-	TRBV5-6	TRBJ1-5	CASSVNSNQPQHF
once	TRBV14	TRBJ2-1	CASSPVFNEQFF
-	TRBV5-1	TRBJ2-5	CASSFTFPGQGNPETQYF